This T cell receptor (beta chain) was sequenced during a study of response to subunit inactivated influenza vaccine. This CDR3 is built from 14 residues. Germline V gives CDR1 MGHDK, CDR2 SYGVNS. The ends were cut back, 3 bases at V and 2 bases at J, with 8 bases in the middle. TCRdb itself ran the RT-PCR reads through MiXCR, one entry per CDR3 protein. There are under 850,000 distinct CDR3 sequences in the sample; under 20% occur only once, and 9.5% to 13% lies in the top ten. This clonotype has ten or more counts. Sample: PBMCs from blood, taken more than 4 days after vaccination. This clonotype was sampled from a man over 45 who received an inactivated influenza vaccine. The V call is TRBV25-1, the J call TRBJ2-1; TRBD1 might be the D (6 bases). The CDR3 region is CASSEGAAYNEQFF. CDR3 nucleotide sequence: TGTGCCAGCAGTGAGGGGGCGGCCTACAATGAGCAGTTCTTC.